This paragraph reports one T cell receptor beta chain. This specimen comes from a study of blood T cell repertoires in COVID-19. About the research overall: Sources were T cells, B-cell-depleted T cells, or PBMCs; the material itself was cDNA or gDNA.

This CDR3 has 16 amino acids. Per germline, CDR1 MGHRA and CDR2 YSYEKL. Deletions cut 4 bases from V and 2 bases from J, with 15 bases between. Original analysis: Nucleated cell counts were estimated from reference gene primer amplification. This table comes from immunoSEQ multiplex PCR, and its TCRdb copy is limited to in-frame clones, with some not included. Clonal size and the V and J genes are those of that table, whereas D and trimming came from the DNA. The top ten hold approximately 6.1% of the sample, which has tens of thousands of clones, around 83% seen once. The sequence derives from a woman older than 75 with acute or convalescent COVID-19. V usage is TRBV4-1 and J usage is TRBJ1-5; D is ambiguous. Sequenced: peripheral blood. The CDR3 region has the DNA TGCGCCAGCAGCCGCGGCCCCGATCGGGGCAATCAGCCCCAGCATTTT. Translated: CASSRGPDRGNQPQHF.